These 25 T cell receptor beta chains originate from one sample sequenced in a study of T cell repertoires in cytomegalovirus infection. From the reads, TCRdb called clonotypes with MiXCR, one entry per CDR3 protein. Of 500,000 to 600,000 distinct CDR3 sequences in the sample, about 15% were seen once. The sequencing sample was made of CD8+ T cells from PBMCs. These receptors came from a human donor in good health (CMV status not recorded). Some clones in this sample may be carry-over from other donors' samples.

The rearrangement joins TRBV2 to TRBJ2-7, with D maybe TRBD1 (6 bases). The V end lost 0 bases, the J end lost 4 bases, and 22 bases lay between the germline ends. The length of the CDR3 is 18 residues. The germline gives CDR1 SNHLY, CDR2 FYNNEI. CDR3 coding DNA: TGTGCCAGCAGTGAAGCGCAGGACAGACCCAGATTGTGGTACGAGCAGTACTTC. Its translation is CASSEAQDRPRLWYEQYF. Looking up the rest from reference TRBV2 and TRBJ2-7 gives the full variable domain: EPEVTQTPSHQVTQMGQEVILRCVPISNHLYFYWYRQILGQKVEFLVSFYNNEISEKSEIFDDQFSVERPDGSNFTLKIRSTKLEDSAMYFCASSEAQDRPRLWYEQYFGPGTRLTVT.

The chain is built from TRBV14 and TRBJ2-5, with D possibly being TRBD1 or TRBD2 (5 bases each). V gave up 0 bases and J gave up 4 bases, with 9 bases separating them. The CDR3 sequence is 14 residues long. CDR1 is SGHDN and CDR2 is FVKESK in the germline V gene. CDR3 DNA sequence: TGTGCCAGCAGCCAAGAATGGGGGATAGAGACCCAGTACTTC. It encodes CASSQEWGIETQYF.

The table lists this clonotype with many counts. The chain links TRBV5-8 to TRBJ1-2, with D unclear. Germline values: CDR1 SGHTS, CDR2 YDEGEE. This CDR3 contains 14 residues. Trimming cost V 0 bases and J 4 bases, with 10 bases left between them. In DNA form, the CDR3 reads TGTGCCAGCAGCTTGGCAGGCTCTAGCTATGGCTACACCTTC. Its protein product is CASSLAGSSYGYTF.

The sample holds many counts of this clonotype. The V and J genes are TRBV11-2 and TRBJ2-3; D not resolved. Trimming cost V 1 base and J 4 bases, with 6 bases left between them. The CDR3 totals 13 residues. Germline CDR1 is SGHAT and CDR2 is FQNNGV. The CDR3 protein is CASSLARADTQYF. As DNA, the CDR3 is TGTGCCAGCAGCTTAGCTAGGGCAGATACGCAGTATTTT.

The CDR3: CASSPPRRDTQYF. In DNA form, the CDR3 reads TGTGCCAGTAGTCCCCCGAGGCGAGATACGCAGTATTTT. The V gene is TRBV19, the J gene TRBJ2-3; D gene ambiguous. Trimming took off 5 bases at V and 5 bases at J, with 11 bases between the two ends. This CDR3 contains 13 residues. CDR1 and CDR2 from the germline V gene are LNHDA and SQIVND (reference sequence).

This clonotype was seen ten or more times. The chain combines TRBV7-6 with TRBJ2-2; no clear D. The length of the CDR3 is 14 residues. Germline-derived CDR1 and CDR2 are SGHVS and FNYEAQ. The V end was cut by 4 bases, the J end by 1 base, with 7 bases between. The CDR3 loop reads CASSWTGNTGELFF. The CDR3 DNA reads TGTGCCAGCAGCTGGACGGGGAACACCGGGGAGCTGTTTTTT. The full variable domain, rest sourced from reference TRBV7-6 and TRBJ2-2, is GAGVSQSPRYKVTKRGQDVALRCDPISGHVSLYWYRQALGQGPEFLTYFNYEAQQDKSGLPNDRFSAERPEGSISTLTIQRTEQRDSAMYRCASSWTGNTGELFFGEGSRLTVL.

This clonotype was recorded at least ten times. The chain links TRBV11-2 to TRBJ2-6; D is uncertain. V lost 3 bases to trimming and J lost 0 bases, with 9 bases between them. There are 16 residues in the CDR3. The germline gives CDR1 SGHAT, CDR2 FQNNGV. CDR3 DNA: TGTGCCAGCAGCTTTTGGGTTCCCTCTGGGGCCAACGTCCTGACTTTC. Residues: CASSFWVPSGANVLTF. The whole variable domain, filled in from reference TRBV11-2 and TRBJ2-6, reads EAGVAQSPRYKIIEKRQSVAFWCNPISGHATLYWYQQILGQGPKLLIQFQNNGVVDDSQLPKDRFSAERLKGVDSTLKIQPAKLEDSAVYLCASSFWVPSGANVLTFGAGSRLTVL.

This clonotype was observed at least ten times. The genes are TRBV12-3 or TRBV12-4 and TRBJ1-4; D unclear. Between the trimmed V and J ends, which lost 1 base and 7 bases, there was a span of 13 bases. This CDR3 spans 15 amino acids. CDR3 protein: CASSLGGPGFEKLFF. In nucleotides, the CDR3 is TGTGCCAGCAGTTTAGGAGGTCCCGGATTTGAAAAACTGTTTTTT.

DNA of the CDR3: TGTGCCAGTAGTATTGGGTGGGCGCGTAATGATCAGCCCCAGCATTTT. Its protein product is CASSIGWARNDQPQHF. The J gene is TRBJ1-5, the V gene TRBV19; D not resolved. Germline V gives CDR1 LNHDA, CDR2 SQIVND (reference sequence). V lost 3 bases and J lost 5, with 17 bases in between. This CDR3 has 16 residues. Variable domain in full (rest from reference TRBV19 and TRBJ1-5): DGGITQSPKYLFRKEGQNVTLSCEQNLNHDAMYWYRQDPGQGLRLIYYSQIVNDFQKGDIAEGYSVSREKKESFPLTVTSAQKNPTAFYLCASSIGWARNDQPQHFGDGTRLSIL.

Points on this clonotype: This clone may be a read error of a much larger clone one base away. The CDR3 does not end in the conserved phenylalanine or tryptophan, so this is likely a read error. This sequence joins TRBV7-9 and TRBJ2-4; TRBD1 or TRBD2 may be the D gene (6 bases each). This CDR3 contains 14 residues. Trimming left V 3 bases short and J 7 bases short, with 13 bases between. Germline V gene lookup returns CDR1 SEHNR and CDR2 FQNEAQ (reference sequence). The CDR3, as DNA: TGTGCCAGCAGCTTGGGGGGCCGCGGCAACATTCAGTACTTA. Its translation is CASSLGGRGNIQYL.

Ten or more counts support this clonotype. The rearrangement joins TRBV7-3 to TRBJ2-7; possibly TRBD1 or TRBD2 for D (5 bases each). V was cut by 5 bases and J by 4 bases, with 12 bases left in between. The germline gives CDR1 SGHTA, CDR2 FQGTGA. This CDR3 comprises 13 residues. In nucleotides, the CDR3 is TGTGCCAGCAGCGAGGGGACCGAATACGAGCAGTACTTC. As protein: CASSEGTEYEQYF.

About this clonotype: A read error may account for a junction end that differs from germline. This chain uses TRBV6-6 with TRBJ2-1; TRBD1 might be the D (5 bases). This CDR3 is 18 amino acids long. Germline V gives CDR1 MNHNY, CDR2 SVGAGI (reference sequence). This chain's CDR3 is CDSSNLGLDPLVSNEQFF. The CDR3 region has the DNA TGTGACAGCAGTAACTTGGGGCTAGATCCCCTAGTGTCCAATGAGCAGTTCTTC.

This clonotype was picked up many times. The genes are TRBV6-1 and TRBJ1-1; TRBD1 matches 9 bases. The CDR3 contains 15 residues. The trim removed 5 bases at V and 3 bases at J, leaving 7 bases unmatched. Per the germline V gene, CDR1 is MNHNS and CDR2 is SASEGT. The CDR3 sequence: CASSSMGQGYTEAFF. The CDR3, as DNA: TGTGCCAGCAGTTCCATGGGACAGGGATACACTGAAGCTTTCTTT.

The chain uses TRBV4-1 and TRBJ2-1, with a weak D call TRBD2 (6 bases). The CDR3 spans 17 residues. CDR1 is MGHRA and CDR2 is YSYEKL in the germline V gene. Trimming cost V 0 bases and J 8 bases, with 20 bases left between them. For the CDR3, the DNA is TGCGCCAGCAGCCAAGAGAGGTCGGGGGATCTGGGCGATGAGCAGTTCTTC. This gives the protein CASSQERSGDLGDEQFF.

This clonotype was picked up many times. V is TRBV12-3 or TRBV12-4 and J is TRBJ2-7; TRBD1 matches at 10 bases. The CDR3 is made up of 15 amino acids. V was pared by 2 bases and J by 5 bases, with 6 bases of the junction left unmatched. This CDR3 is CASSLWDRGVHEQYF. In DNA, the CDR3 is TGTGCCAGCAGTTTATGGGACAGGGGAGTCCACGAGCAGTACTTC.

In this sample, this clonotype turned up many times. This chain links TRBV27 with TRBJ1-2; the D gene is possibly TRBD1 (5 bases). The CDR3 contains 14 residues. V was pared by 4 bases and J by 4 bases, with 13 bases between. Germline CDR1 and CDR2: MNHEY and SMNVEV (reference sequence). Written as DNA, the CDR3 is TGTGCCAGCAGTTGGGGGGGTTTAGGCTATGGCTACACCTTC. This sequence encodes CASSWGGLGYGYTF.

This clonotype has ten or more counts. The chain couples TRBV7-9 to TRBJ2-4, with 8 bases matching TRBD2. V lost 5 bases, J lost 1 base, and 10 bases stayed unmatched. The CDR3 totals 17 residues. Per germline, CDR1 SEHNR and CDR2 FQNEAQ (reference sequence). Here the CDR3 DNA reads TGTGCCAGCAGCCGCTCCCTTAGCGGGAAGGCCAAAAACATTCAGTACTTC. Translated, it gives CASSRSLSGKAKNIQYF.

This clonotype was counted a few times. In nucleotides, the CDR3 is TGTGCCAGCAGCGCTAGCGGGAGGTCCAACAATGAGCAGTTCTTC. Its protein product is CASSASGRSNNEQFF. V gene TRBV9 combines with J gene TRBJ2-1; 11 bases map to TRBD2. Germline-derived CDR1 and CDR2 are SGDLS and YYNGEE. The CDR3 is made up of 15 amino acids. Unmatched junction bases numbered 4, after V lost 3 bases and J lost 5 bases.

CDR3 sequence reads: CASSSEDRDNEQFF. The DNA of the CDR3 is TGTGCCAGCAGCTCCGAGGACAGGGACAATGAGCAGTTCTTC. The gene calls are TRBV9 and TRBJ2-1; 8 bases map to TRBD1. CDR1 is SGDLS and CDR2 is YYNGEE in the germline V gene. The V gene end was trimmed by 4 bases and the J gene end by 5 bases; junction bases not matched to a gene: 5. The CDR3 sequence is 14 residues long.

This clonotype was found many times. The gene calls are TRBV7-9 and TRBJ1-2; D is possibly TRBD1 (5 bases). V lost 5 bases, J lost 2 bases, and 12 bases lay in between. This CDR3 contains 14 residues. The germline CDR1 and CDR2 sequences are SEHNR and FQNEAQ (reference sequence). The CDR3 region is CASSPGTVNYGYTF. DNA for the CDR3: TGTGCCAGCAGCCCCGGGACGGTAAACTATGGCTACACCTTC. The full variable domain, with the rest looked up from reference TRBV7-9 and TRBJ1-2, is DTGVSQNPRHKITKRGQNVTFRCDPISEHNRLYWYRQTLGQGPEFLTYFQNEAQLEKSRLLSDRFSAERPKGSFSTLEIQRTEQGDSAMYLCASSPGTVNYGYTFGSGTRLTVV.

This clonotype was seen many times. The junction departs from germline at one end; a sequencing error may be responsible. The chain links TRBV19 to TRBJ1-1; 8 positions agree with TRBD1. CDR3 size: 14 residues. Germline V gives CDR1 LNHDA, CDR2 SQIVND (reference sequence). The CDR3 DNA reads TGTGCCAGCAGTACCGGACAGGGGAACACTGAAGCTTTCTTT. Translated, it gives CASSTGQGNTEAFF. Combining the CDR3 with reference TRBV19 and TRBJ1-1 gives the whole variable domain DGGITQSPKYLFRKEGQNVTLSCEQNLNHDAMYWYRQDPGQGLRLIYYSQIVNDFQKGDIAEGYSVSREKKESFPLTVTSAQKNPTAFYLCASSTGQGNTEAFFGQGTRLTVV.

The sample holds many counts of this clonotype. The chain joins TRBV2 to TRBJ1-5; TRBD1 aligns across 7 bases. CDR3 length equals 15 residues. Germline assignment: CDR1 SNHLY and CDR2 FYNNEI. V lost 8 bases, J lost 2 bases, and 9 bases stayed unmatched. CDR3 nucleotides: TGTGCCAGCTCCAGGGGGTCGCTAGGCAATCAGCCCCAGCATTTT. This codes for CASSRGSLGNQPQHF.

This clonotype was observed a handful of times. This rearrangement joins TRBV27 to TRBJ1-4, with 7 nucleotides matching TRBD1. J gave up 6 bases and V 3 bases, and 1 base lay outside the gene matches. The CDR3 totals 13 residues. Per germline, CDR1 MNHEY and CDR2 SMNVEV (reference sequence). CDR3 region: CASSFTGDEKLFF. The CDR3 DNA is TGTGCCAGCAGTTTTACAGGGGATGAAAAACTGTTTTTT.

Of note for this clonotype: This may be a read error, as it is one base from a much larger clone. This CDR3 is CASSQDREGNTEAFF. The CDR3 bases are TGTGCCAGTAGCCAGGACAGGGAAGGGAACACTGAAGCTTTCTTT. This rearrangement joins TRBV19 to TRBJ1-1; 8 nucleotides agree with TRBD1. This CDR3 is built from 15 residues. The junction had 7 bases not matched to a gene; V was cut back by 6 bases and J by 1 base. The germline CDR1 and CDR2 sequences are LNHDA and SQIVND (reference sequence).

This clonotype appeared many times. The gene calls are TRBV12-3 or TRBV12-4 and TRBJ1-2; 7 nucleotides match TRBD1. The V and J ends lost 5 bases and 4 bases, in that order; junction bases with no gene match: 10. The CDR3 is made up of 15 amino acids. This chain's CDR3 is CASSADRVLGYGYTF. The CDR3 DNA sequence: TGTGCCAGCAGTGCTGACAGGGTTTTGGGCTATGGCTACACCTTC.